These 30 T cell receptor beta chains originate from one sample sequenced in a study of technical replicates of blood from a few donors. This table comes from immunoSEQ multiplex PCR, and its TCRdb copy is limited to in-frame clones, with some not included. The sample contains 60,000 to 90,000 clones, roughly 97% of which appear only once. The sequenced sample consisted of T cells isolated from PBMCs. All receptors come from a human donor in good health.

The chain joins TRBV14 to TRBJ2-7; no reliable D call. Germline V gene data show CDR1 as SGHDN and CDR2 as FVKESK. The CDR3 is 15 residues long. V lost 4 bases, J lost 6 bases, and 19 bases lay in between. The CDR3 reads CASSPLTVPYGEQYF. DNA for the CDR3: TGTGCCAGCAGCCCACTGACTGTTCCTTACGGCGAGCAGTACTTC.

The J gene is TRBJ1-1, the V gene TRBV5-1; D is unresolved. V lost 2 bases and J lost 1, with 6 bases in between. The CDR3 consists of 13 residues. Germline CDR1 is SGHRS and CDR2 is YFSETQ. The CDR3 bases are TGCGCCAGCAGCTTACCGGGGAACACTGAAGCTTTCTTT. Its translation is CASSLPGNTEAFF.

The chain employs TRBV29-1 and TRBJ1-1; 7 bases map to TRBD1. J was trimmed by 0 bases and V by 8 bases; bases with no gene match: 6. Germline V CDR1 and CDR2: SQVTM, ANQGSEA. The CDR3 length is 13 residues. The CDR3 sequence: CSSEGQLNTEAFF. CDR3 DNA: TGCAGCTCTGAGGGACAGCTGAACACTGAAGCTTTCTTT.

The chain uses TRBV4-1 and TRBJ1-1; the match to TRBD1 covers 8 bases. CDR1 and CDR2 from the germline V gene are MGHRA and YSYEKL. The CDR3 is 13 amino acids. J gave up 0 bases and V 6 bases, and 0 bases lay outside the gene matches. This chain's CDR3 is CASRQGVNTEAFF. The CDR3 coding sequence is TGCGCCAGCAGACAGGGGGTGAACACTGAAGCTTTCTTT.

This rearrangement joins TRBV5-1 to TRBJ2-4; 8 bases match TRBD1. Per the germline V gene, CDR1 is SGHRS and CDR2 is YFSETQ. This CDR3 spans 14 amino acids. Trimming removed 0 bases from V and 6 bases from J; junction bases left unmatched: 2. CDR3 amino acids: CASSLVGTGNIQYF. The CDR3 DNA reads TGCGCCAGCAGCTTGGTGGGGACAGGAAACATTCAGTACTTC.

V and J are TRBV5-1 and TRBJ2-1; 10 nucleotides agree with TRBD2. CDR1 SGHRS and CDR2 YFSETQ come from the germline V gene. CDR3 length equals 15 residues. Unmatched junction bases numbered 6, after V lost 4 bases and J lost 5 bases. DNA of the CDR3: TGCGCCAGCAGCATATGGACTAGCGGCGACAATGAGCAGTTCTTC. This translates into CASSIWTSGDNEQFF.

The chain has TRBV4-1 and TRBJ2-2, with TRBD1 matching over 7 bases. The ends lost 0 bases at V and 6 bases at J; junction bases unmatched: 4. The germline CDR1 and CDR2 sequences are MGHRA and YSYEKL. The CDR3 contains 15 residues. Here the CDR3 reads CASSQDPQGAGELFF. CDR3 sequence (DNA): TGCGCCAGCAGCCAAGATCCCCAGGGGGCCGGGGAGCTGTTTTTT.

The CDR3 DNA reads as TGCGCCAGCAGTGACGCGGGCGCTGATGAAAAACTGTTTTTT. It yields the protein CASSDAGADEKLFF. The rearrangement uses TRBV10-2 and TRBJ1-4, with D uncertain. Per the germline V gene, CDR1 is WSHSY and CDR2 is SAAADI. This CDR3 spans 14 amino acids. Trimming took 3 bases from V and 6 from J, leaving 11 bases between them.

The rearrangement uses TRBV5-8 and TRBJ1-3, with TRBD1 matching 7 bases. After removal of 6 bases from V and 2 bases from J, the junction contained 8 bases not matched to a gene. The CDR3 extends over 15 amino acids. Germline V CDR1 and CDR2: SGHTS, YDEGEE. The CDR3: CASTRGGAAGNTIYF. DNA for the CDR3: TGTGCCAGCACCCGAGGGGGCGCCGCTGGAAACACCATATATTTT. Filled out from reference TRBV5-8 and TRBJ1-3, the complete variable domain reads EAGVTQSPTHLIKTRGQQATLRCSPISGHTSVYWYQQALGLGLQFLLWYDEGEERNRGNFPPRFSGRQFPNYSSELNVNALELEDSALYLCASTRGGAAGNTIYFGEGSWLTVV.

CDR3 DNA sequence: TGTGCCAGCAGCTTGGGGACAGTCGCAGGGAACACCATATATTTT. Its translation is CASSLGTVAGNTIYF. J is TRBJ1-3 and V is TRBV5-6; a weak D match, TRBD1 (6 bases). Germline V CDR1 and CDR2: SGHDT, YYEEEE. Trimming took 0 bases from V and 7 from J, leaving 14 bases between them. The CDR3 loop spans 15 amino acids.

V usage is TRBV9 and J usage is TRBJ2-3, with 13 bases lining up with TRBD2. Trimming removed 4 bases from V and 0 bases from J; junction bases left unmatched: 2. CDR1 SGDLS and CDR2 YYNGEE come from the germline V gene. The CDR3 loop spans 16 amino acids. CDR3: CASSRTSGGSTDTQYF. CDR3 DNA: TGTGCCAGCAGCCGGACTAGCGGGGGTAGCACAGATACGCAGTATTTT. Together with reference TRBV9 and TRBJ2-3, the CDR3 gives the full variable domain: DSGVTQTPKHLITATGQRVTLRCSPRSGDLSVYWYQQSLDQGLQFLIQYYNGEERAKGNILERFSAQQFPDLHSELNLSSLELGDSALYFCASSRTSGGSTDTQYFGPGTRLTVL.

The chain combines TRBV6-6 with TRBJ1-6; a possible D gene is TRBD1 (5 bases). Germline-derived CDR1 and CDR2 are MNHNY and SVGAGI (reference sequence). Trimming removed 4 bases from V and 8 bases from J, with 12 bases in between. The length of the CDR3 is 14 residues. In nucleotides, the CDR3 is TGTGCCAGCAGTTCTCGCCAAGGGGATTCACCCCTCCACTTT. Its protein is CASSSRQGDSPLHF.

This clone has a single count. The chain couples TRBV6-5 to TRBJ1-4; TRBD1 matches 7 bases. V lost 3 bases and J lost 3; bases outside the gene matches: 4. CDR3 length: 15 residues. Looked up from germline, CDR1 is MNHEY and CDR2 is SVGAGI. The CDR3 is CASSYLTGANEKLFF. The CDR3, as DNA: TGTGCCAGCAGTTATCTAACAGGGGCTAATGAAAAACTGTTTTTT.

With regard to this clone: This likely comes from a read error, as the CDR3 has no conserved phenylalanine or tryptophan at its end. No DNA is shown, since the ends of the CDR3 on it are uncertain; the CDR3 is the one TCRdb lists. The chain couples TRBV6-1 to TRBJ1-2; the D call TRBD1 from the table was never checked on the DNA. Ends included, the CDR3 has 8 residues. Germline V gives CDR1 MNHNS, CDR2 SASEGT. CDR3 loop: CAPKGAGV.

The chain uses TRBV27 and TRBJ1-5; a possible D gene is TRBD1 (5 bases). The CDR3 runs to 15 residues. Per the germline V gene, CDR1 is MNHEY and CDR2 is SMNVEV (reference sequence). The V gene lost 8 bases and the J gene lost 1 base, with 15 bases spanning the gap. The CDR3 DNA reads TGTGCCAGCGCCCGAGCAGGGAACAGCAATCAGCCCCAGCATTTT. Amino acid sequence: CASARAGNSNQPQHF.

The rearrangement joins TRBV10-3 to TRBJ1-1; D is possibly TRBD1 (5 bases). From germline, CDR1 is ENHRY and CDR2 SYGVKD. The length of the CDR3 is 14 residues. V was pared by 8 bases and J by 6 bases, with 19 bases between. CDR3 in DNA: TGTGCCATCGACCAGGGAGGGACGTACGCTGAAGCTTTCTTT. This gives the protein CAIDQGGTYAEAFF.

The CDR3 spells CASSPVLSPFEQYF. The CDR3 nucleotides read TGTGCCAGCAGTCCCGTATTATCCCCTTTCGAGCAGTACTTC. This sequence joins TRBV27 and TRBJ2-7; D call uncertain. The CDR3 covers 14 residues. The V and J ends lost 5 bases and 6 bases respectively, with 17 bases between them. In germline, CDR1 is MNHEY, CDR2 SMNVEV (reference sequence).

This clone occurred a few times. J is TRBJ1-1 and V is TRBV11-3; 7 nucleotides agree with TRBD1. Trimming at V came to 3 bases and at J to 5 bases, leaving 9 bases not matched to a gene. The CDR3 contains 15 residues. CDR1 is SGHNT and CDR2 is YENEEA in the germline V gene. CDR3 in DNA: TGTGCCAGCAGCTTGGGGACAGCCGTCGGGACTGAAGCTTTCTTT. Its protein is CASSLGTAVGTEAFF.

This rearrangement joins TRBV11-2 to TRBJ1-3; D might be TRBD1 (5 bases). V dropped 5 bases and J dropped 1 base, with 21 bases sitting between them. The germline V gene encodes CDR1 SGHAT and CDR2 FQNNGV. This CDR3 is 18 amino acids long. For the CDR3, the DNA is TGTGCCAGCAGCCCGACCCGGGGCGGGGTGTTATCTGGAAACACCATATATTTT. Translated, it gives CASSPTRGGVLSGNTIYF.

The genes are TRBV6-1 and TRBJ1-5; D unclear. V was pared by 5 bases and J by 3 bases, with 11 bases between. CDR1 is MNHNS and CDR2 is SASEGT in the germline V gene. The CDR3 spans 14 residues. In DNA form, the CDR3 reads TGTGCCAGCAGTAGTAGAGGGTCCAATCAGCCCCAGCATTTT. It codes for CASSSRGSNQPQHF.

V usage is TRBV7-8 and J usage is TRBJ2-5; 7 nucleotides agree with TRBD1. With 5 bases clipped from V and 3 bases from J, the junction kept 6 bases outside the gene matches. The CDR3 spans 14 residues. The germline CDR1 and CDR2 sequences are SGHVS and FQNEAQ. The CDR3, as DNA: TGTGCCAGCAGCCCCCGGGACAGAAAAGAGACCCAGTACTTC. As protein: CASSPRDRKETQYF.

This clone has just one count. The CDR3 protein is CASSAGETQYF. For the CDR3, the DNA is TGTGCCAGCAGTGCAGGGGAGACCCAGTACTTC. This rearrangement joins TRBV2 to TRBJ2-5; TRBD1 might be the D (5 bases). CDR1 SNHLY and CDR2 FYNNEI come from the germline V gene. This CDR3 comprises 11 residues. Trimming pared 4 bases from V and 5 bases from J, leaving 5 bases between.

This rearrangement joins TRBV6-1 to TRBJ2-3, with TRBD1 matching over 8 bases. V was pared by 5 bases and J by 7 bases, with 5 bases of the junction left unmatched. Germline V gene sequence: CDR1 MNHNS, CDR2 SASEGT. The CDR3 is 13 amino acids. Written as DNA, the CDR3 is TGTGCCAGCAGTTCTACAGGGGGAAATACGCAGTATTTT. Translating gives CASSSTGGNTQYF.

The chain has TRBV28 and TRBJ1-1, with D hard to call. V gave up 3 bases and J gave up 5 bases, with 10 bases separating them. Germline V lookup: CDR1 MDHEN, CDR2 SYDVKM. The CDR3 runs to 13 residues. The CDR3 loop reads CASSFGRGTEAFF. The CDR3 DNA sequence: TGTGCCAGCAGTTTTGGGCGTGGGACTGAAGCTTTCTTT.

This clone was detected once. The chain recombines TRBV11-3 with TRBJ1-2; 7 nucleotides match TRBD1. The germline gives CDR1 SGHNT, CDR2 YENEEA. The trim removed 0 bases at V and 0 bases at J, leaving 4 bases unmatched. This CDR3 contains 16 residues. The CDR3 DNA reads TGTGCCAGCAGCTTAGAACCAGGGGGATCTAACTATGGCTACACCTTC. Translation: CASSLEPGGSNYGYTF.

This chain uses TRBV14 with TRBJ1-1; TRBD1 aligns across 7 bases. The CDR3 has 14 residues. CDR1 and CDR2 from the germline V gene are SGHDN and FVKESK. Losses at the gene ends were 1 base for V and 11 bases for J; bases not matched to a gene: 10. CDR3 amino acids: CASSQVVGTDRAFF. The CDR3 DNA follows: TGTGCCAGCAGCCAAGTAGTAGGGACAGACAGGGCTTTCTTT.

The genes are TRBV5-1 and TRBJ2-7; 11 nucleotides match TRBD2. This CDR3 contains 17 residues. Germline loops: CDR1 SGHRS, CDR2 YFSETQ. V dropped 5 bases and J dropped 0; count of bases not matched to a gene: 10. CDR3 amino acids: CASSYGSGGADSYEQYF. CDR3 in DNA: TGCGCCAGCAGTTATGGTAGCGGGGGGGCAGACTCCTACGAGCAGTACTTC.

V is TRBV29-1 and J is TRBJ2-7; 9 nucleotides match TRBD1. Germline V gene data show CDR1 as SQVTM and CDR2 as ANQGSEA. CDR3 length: 17 residues. V was pared by 8 bases and J by 2 bases, with 19 bases of the junction left unmatched. CDR3 in DNA: TGCAGCCCAGAGGGGACAGGGAGAGCTAGCGGACCCTACGAGCAGTACTTC. This translates into CSPEGTGRASGPYEQYF.

The gene calls are TRBV6-5 and TRBJ2-5, with D perhaps TRBD2 (6 bases). CDR1 is MNHEY and CDR2 is SVGAGI in the germline V gene. V shed 5 bases and J shed 3 bases, with 10 bases lying between them. The CDR3 contains 13 residues. CDR3 in amino acids: CASSATSKETQYF. The CDR3 DNA sequence: TGTGCCAGCAGTGCGACTAGTAAAGAGACCCAGTACTTC.

This rearrangement joins TRBV4-1 to TRBJ2-1, with 7 bases aligning to TRBD2. The germline gives CDR1 MGHRA, CDR2 YSYEKL. J gave up 1 base and V 1 base, and 7 bases lay outside the gene matches. CDR3 size: 17 residues. The CDR3 sequence is CASSQGAGEESYNEQFF. As DNA, the CDR3 is TGCGCCAGCAGCCAAGGGGCGGGAGAGGAGTCCTACAATGAGCAGTTCTTC.